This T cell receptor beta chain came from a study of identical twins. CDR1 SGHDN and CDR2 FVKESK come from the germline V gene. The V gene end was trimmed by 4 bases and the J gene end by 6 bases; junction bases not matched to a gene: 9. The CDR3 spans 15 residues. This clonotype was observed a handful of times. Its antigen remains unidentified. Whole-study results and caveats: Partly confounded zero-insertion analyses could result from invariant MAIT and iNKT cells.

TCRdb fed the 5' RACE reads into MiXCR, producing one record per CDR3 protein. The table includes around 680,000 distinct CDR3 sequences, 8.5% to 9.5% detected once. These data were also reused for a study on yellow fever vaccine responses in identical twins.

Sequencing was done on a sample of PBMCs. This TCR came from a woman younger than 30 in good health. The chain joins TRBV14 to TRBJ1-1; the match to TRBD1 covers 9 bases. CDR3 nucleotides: TGTGCCAGCAGCCGCCTGGGACAGGGCAGCGCTGAAGCTTTCTTT. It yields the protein CASSRLGQGSAEAFF. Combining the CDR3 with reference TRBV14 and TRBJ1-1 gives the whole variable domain EAGVTQFPSHSVIEKGQTVTLRCDPISGHDNLYWYRRVMGKEIKFLLHFVKESKQDESGMPNNRFLAERTGGTYSTLKVQPAELEDSGVYFCASSRLGQGSAEAFFGQGTRLTVV.